These T cell receptor beta chains were read from a single sample in a study of cytomegalovirus exposure and HLA in healthy donors. Data came from immunoSEQ multiplex PCR; TCRdb stores just in-frame clones and leaves some out. The sample has around 150,000 clones; roughly four fifths are singletons. The specimen was PBMCs. The receptor source for this set is a man between 60 and 75 years old in good health and CMV-seronegative. Both conserved end residues are part of each CDR3. D genes are given only for firm matches. Rows give clone size only sometimes, using once, few, many, or a class for an expanded clone.

- | TRBJ1-2 | TRBD1 | TRBV9 | TGTGCCAGCAGCGGGGACAGGGCGGGCTACACCTTC | CASSGDRAGYTF
- | TRBJ1-2 | - | TRBV28 | TGTGCCAGCAGACAACACAGGGTTTGGTATGGCTACACCTTC | CASRQHRVWYGYTF
few | TRBJ2-2 | - | TRBV5-8 | TGTGCCAGCAACAGCGGACCGAACACCGGGGAGCTGTTTTTT | CASNSGPNTGELFF
- | TRBJ1-2 | - | TRBV7-9 | TGTGCCAGCAGCTTAGCGAGAAGGACTGTCTATGGCTACACCTTC | CASSLARRTVYGYTF
- | TRBJ1-1 | TRBD1 | TRBV28 | TGTGCCAGCAGTTTAGAGGCAGGGGGAAGGACTGAAGCTTTCTTT | CASSLEAGGRTEAFF
- | TRBJ1-6 | - | TRBV6-5 | TGTGCCAGCAGTTATGGCCAGATTAATTCACCCCTCCACTTT | CASSYGQINSPLHF
- | TRBJ2-7 | TRBD1 | TRBV18 | TGTGCCAGCTCAAACCTGACAGGGGCCTCCTACGAGCAGTACTTC | CASSNLTGASYEQYF
- | TRBJ1-1 | TRBD1 | TRBV23-1 | TGCGCCAGCCAACCGCGGCCCTACAGGGGGTGCACTGAAGCTTTCTTT | CASQPRPYRGCTEAFF
few | TRBJ2-7 | - | TRBV2 | TGTGCCAGCAGTGAATCGCAGGCGACCTACGAGCAGTACTTC | CASSESQATYEQYF
- | TRBJ2-1 | - | TRBV21-1 | TGTGCCAGCAGCAACGCAACTAGCTCCTACAATGAGCAGTTCTTC | CASSNATSSYNEQFF
- | TRBJ1-5 | TRBD1 | TRBV9 | TGTGCCAGCAGCGTAGTGGGGGTTCAGGGGGGCCAGCCCCAGCATTTT | CASSVVGVQGGQPQHF
- | TRBJ2-7 | TRBD2 | TRBV4-3 | TGCGCCAGCAGCCGGCAAATCAGCGGGGGCGCGGGAGAGCAGTACTTC | CASSRQISGGAGEQYF
- | TRBJ1-2 | - | TRBV7-2 | TGTGCCAGCAGCCCTGTTCACTCTGACTATGGCTACACCTTC | CASSPVHSDYGYTF
- | TRBJ2-5 | TRBD1 | TRBV7-6 | TGTGCCAGCAGCTTATTTGGACAGGTGGTAGAGACCCAGTACTTC | CASSLFGQVVETQYF
- | TRBJ2-3 | TRBD2 | TRBV13 | TGTGCCAGCAGCCGGCTAAGCGGGGGTGAAAGAGATACGCAGTATTTT | CASSRLSGGERDTQYF
once | TRBJ2-7 | TRBD1 | TRBV5-6 | TGTGCCAGCAGCTGGGGGACAGGGGGCTACGAGCAGTACTTC | CASSWGTGGYEQYF
- | TRBJ2-4 | - | TRBV11-2 | TGTGCCAGCAGCTTAAGAAGTGGGCTCAACGATCACATTCAGTACTTC | CASSLRSGLNDHIQYF
- | TRBJ2-1 | - | TRBV27 | TGTGCCAGCAGTTTCCAGGATGTCAACAATGAGCAGTTCTTC | CASSFQDVNNEQFF
- | TRBJ1-6 | - | TRBV7-9 | TGTTCCAGCAGCTTAAGTCGAGGGGGCTCCTATAATTCACCCCTCCACTTT | CSSSLSRGGSYNSPLHF
once | TRBJ1-5 | - | TRBV19 | TGTGCCAGTAGTGTGGCCACGGGTTTTCAGCCCCAGCATTTT | CASSVATGFQPQHF
- | TRBJ1-1 | TRBD1 | TRBV2 | TGTGCCAGCAGGCAGGGGACAGGGAGGAACACTGAAGCTTTCTTT | CASRQGTGRNTEAFF
- | TRBJ2-1 | - | TRBV18 | TGTGCCAGCTCACCCACAGGACTAACCTACAATGAGCAGTTCTTC | CASSPTGLTYNEQFF
- | TRBJ1-5 | - | TRBV6-1 | TGTGCCAGCAGTGAATCAGGTAGCGATCAGCCCCAGCATTTT | CASSESGSDQPQHF
- | TRBJ2-1 | - | TRBV2 | TGTGCCAGCAGCAACAATGAGCAGTTCTTC | CASSNNEQFF
- | TRBJ2-5 | - | TRBV5-1 | TGCGCCAGCAGCTTGTTTCGGTACCACCAAGAGACCCAGTACTTC | CASSLFRYHQETQYF
once | TRBJ1-3 | TRBD1 | TRBV5-1 | TGCGCCAGCCGGGACAGAGACTCTGGAAACACCATATATTTT | CASRDRDSGNTIYF
- | TRBJ2-2 | TRBD1 | TRBV6-1 | TGTGCCGGACGGACAGGGGTAAACACCGGGGAGCTGTTTTTT | CAGRTGVNTGELFF
- | TRBJ2-7 | TRBD1 | TRBV18 | TGTGCCAGCTCACCACGGACAGGGGGCGGTTACGAGCAGTACTTC | CASSPRTGGGYEQYF
- | TRBJ2-4 | - | TRBV5-1 | TGCGCCAGCAACCCGGGACTTGGGACAGAGATTCATTCAGCCAAAAACATTCAGTACTTC | CASNPGLGTEIHSAKNIQYF
once | TRBJ1-3 | TRBD1 | TRBV28 | TGTGCCAGTGGAGGGGGCGCGAGGTTAACGCGAGGTAACACCATATATTTT | CASGGGARLTRGNTIYF
- | TRBJ1-2 | - | TRBV5-1 | TGCGCCAGCAGCATCGGACAGACCAATGGCTACACCTTC | CASSIGQTNGYTF
- | TRBJ2-7 | TRBD1 | TRBV15 | TGTGCCACCAGCAGAGTGAACAGGGGAATCTACGAGCAGTACTTC | CATSRVNRGIYEQYF
few | TRBJ1-2 | - | TRBV6-5 | TGTGCCAGCAGTTACCGGTTCAGAGTAAGCGATGGCTACACCTTC | CASSYRFRVSDGYTF
- | TRBJ1-3 | TRBD1 | TRBV19 | TGTGCCAGTAGAGACCCCGACAGGGATCGCTCTGGAAACACCATATATTTT | CASRDPDRDRSGNTIYF
- | TRBJ2-7 | - | TRBV7-6 | TGTGCCAGCAGCTTAGACGGTGGGGAGGTTAGGTACGAGCAGTACTTC | CASSLDGGEVRYEQYF
- | TRBJ1-6 | TRBD1 | TRBV5-8 | TGTGCCAGCAGCTCTGAGGGGGCGTCGGATTCACCCCTCCACTTT | CASSSEGASDSPLHF
- | TRBJ2-7 | - | TRBV15 | TGTGCCACCAGCAGAGAGTCAGGGGCCTCGCTGGGGCAGTACTTC | CATSRESGASLGQYF
- | TRBJ2-7 | TRBD1 | TRBV7-9 | TGTGCCAGCAGCCCCGGGACAGGGGTCACCTACGAGCAGTACTTC | CASSPGTGVTYEQYF
- | TRBJ2-2 | TRBD2 | TRBV28 | TGTGCCATCCAGCGGGGGGGCCGGACCGGGGAGCTGTTTTTT | CAIQRGGRTGELFF
- | TRBJ1-6 | - | TRBV4-1 | TGCGCCAGCAGCCATGGGACAAAGCCGAGCTCCTATAATTCACCCCTCCACTTT | CASSHGTKPSSYNSPLHF
- | TRBJ1-5 | - | TRBV7-7 | TGTGCCAGCGCAAACCGGTATAGCAATCAGCCCCAGCATTTT | CASANRYSNQPQHF
- | TRBJ2-5 | - | TRBV4-2 | TGTGCCAGCAGCCAAGATTTGGCTAGTTTAGGGACCCAGTACTTC | CASSQDLASLGTQYF
- | TRBJ1-3 | - | TRBV7-9 | TGTTCCAGCAGCTTAGCTGGAGGCATACACCTCTCTGGAAACACCATATATTTT | CSSSLAGGIHLSGNTIYF
- | TRBJ1-1 | - | TRBV5-6 | TGTGCCAGCAGCTGGCCTGGGGGGACTGAAGCTTTCTTT | CASSWPGGTEAFF
- | TRBJ2-7 | - | TRBV6-1 | TGTGCCAGCAGTGAAATTGGGGGCTTGCCTCAGTACTTC | CASSEIGGLPQYF
- | TRBJ2-5 | TRBD2 | TRBV5-1 | TGCGCCAGCAGCTTCGGGGGGTCAATCAAAGAGACCCAGTACTTC | CASSFGGSIKETQYF
few | TRBJ2-5 | TRBD1 | TRBV5-4 | TGTGCCAGCAGCTTAGACAGGGGATACCAAGAGACCCAGTACTTC | CASSLDRGYQETQYF
- | TRBJ1-2 | TRBD1 | TRBV19 | TGTGCCAGTAGTATTGCGGGACAGGGGAACTATGGCTACACCTTC | CASSIAGQGNYGYTF
- | TRBJ1-2 | - | TRBV7-2 | TGTGCCAGCAGCTTAGCTGGACAGAAAGGATACACCTTC | CASSLAGQKGYTF
- | TRBJ2-3 | TRBD2 | TRBV7-2 | TGTGCCAGCAGCCGGAGGGGACTAGCGGGTTCCACAGATACGCAGTATTTT | CASSRRGLAGSTDTQYF
- | TRBJ2-3 | TRBD1 | TRBV2 | TGTGCCAGCAGTGAAATACAGGGGACAGATACGCAGTATTTT | CASSEIQGTDTQYF
once | TRBJ1-2 | - | TRBV4-3 | TGCGCCAGCAGCCAGGACCCGCCTCGCCGCCCGGGGGATAACTATGGCTACACCTTC | CASSQDPPRRPGDNYGYTF
- | TRBJ1-6 | - | TRBV21-1 | TGTGCCAGCAGCAAAGACATAGGAGGGGGCGCCTATAATTCACCCCTCCACTTT | CASSKDIGGGAYNSPLHF
- | TRBJ1-6 | TRBD1 | TRBV29-1 | TGCAGCGGCCAATCAACAGGGGGTGATTCACCCCTCCACTTT | CSGQSTGGDSPLHF
- | TRBJ2-5 | TRBD1 | TRBV7-9 | TGTGCCAGCAGCTTATCGACAGGGGGCTGGGAGACCCAGTACTTC | CASSLSTGGWETQYF
- | TRBJ2-7 | TRBD1 | TRBV19 | TGTGCCACACAAGGGATAGGACAGGGTGTGGCCGAGCAGTACTTC | CATQGIGQGVAEQYF
- | TRBJ2-5 | TRBD1 | TRBV6-5 | TGTGCCAGCAGTTATACAGGGGTTGAGACCCAGTACTTC | CASSYTGVETQYF
- | TRBJ1-5 | - | TRBV23-1 | TGCGCCAGCAGCGGGACGGGGGGCCGCGGTCAGCCCCAGCATTTT | CASSGTGGRGQPQHF
- | TRBJ1-3 | - | TRBV7-2 | TGTGCCAGCAGCTTTGGCTCAGGGGTTCGTGGAAACACCATATATTTT | CASSFGSGVRGNTIYF
- | TRBJ1-1 | - | TRBV6-1 | TGTGCCAGCAGTTTTTATGGGAGCTACACTGAAGCTTTCTTT | CASSFYGSYTEAFF